This T cell receptor (beta chain) was identified during a study of blood T cell repertoires in COVID-19. This clone occurred a few times. CDR1 LNHDA and CDR2 SQIVND come from the germline V gene (reference sequence). V was clipped by 7 bases and J by 7 bases; unmatched bases: 7. The CDR3 length is 14 residues. Data came from immunoSEQ multiplex PCR; TCRdb stores just in-frame clones and leaves some out. The sample has 300,000 to 400,000 clones, around nine tenths seen once. This receptor was taken from a man between 60 and 70 years old who had recovered from COVID-19. The genes are TRBV19 and TRBJ1-4; TRBD1 agrees at 9 bases. The sample consisted of PBMCs or T cells enriched from blood (not recorded which). CDR3 region: CASKIQGAGEKLFF. The CDR3 DNA reads as TGTGCCAGTAAGATACAGGGGGCTGGTGAAAAACTGTTTTTT. The full variable domain, with the rest looked up from reference TRBV19 and TRBJ1-4, is DGGITQSPKYLFRKEGQNVTLSCEQNLNHDAMYWYRQDPGQGLRLIYYSQIVNDFQKGDIAEGYSVSREKKESFPLTVTSAQKNPTAFYLCASKIQGAGEKLFFGSGTQLSVL.